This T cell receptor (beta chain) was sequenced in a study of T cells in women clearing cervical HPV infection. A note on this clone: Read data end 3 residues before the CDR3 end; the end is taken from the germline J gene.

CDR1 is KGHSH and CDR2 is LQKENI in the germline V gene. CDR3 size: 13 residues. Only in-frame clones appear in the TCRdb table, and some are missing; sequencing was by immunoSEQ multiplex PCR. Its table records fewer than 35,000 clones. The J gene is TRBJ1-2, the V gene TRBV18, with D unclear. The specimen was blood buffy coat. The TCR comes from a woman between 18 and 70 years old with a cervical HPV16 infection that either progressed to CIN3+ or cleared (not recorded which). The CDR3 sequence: CASSPNSGVIYTF. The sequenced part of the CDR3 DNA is TGTGCCAGCTCACCGAACTCCGGGGTCATC.